These T cell receptor beta chains were read from a single sample in a study of blood T cell repertoires in COVID-19. Sequencing was performed with immunoSEQ multiplex PCR; in TCRdb, only in-frame clones are kept and a portion is missing. The table has some 49,000 clones, 80% to 95% seen once. The specimen was peripheral blood. The receptors originated from a man aged 60 to 75 with COVID-19, enrolled during active disease. Each CDR3 is given with its conserved first and last residue. A D gene is named only where the DNA matches it firmly.

d_gene	j_gene	v_gene	CDR3aa
TRBD2	TRBJ2-7	TRBV7-3	CASSSTSGSPYEQYF
TRBD1	TRBJ2-7	TRBV20-1	CSASLGTGEQYF
.	TRBJ2-7	TRBV11-2	CASSSGLQPYEQYF
.	TRBJ1-1	TRBV3-1/TRBV3-2	CASSPQVGANTEAFF
.	TRBJ2-7	TRBV5-1	CASSPSAGSYEQYF
.	TRBJ1-5	TRBV9	CASSASTGSLEPQHF
TRBD1	TRBJ2-7	TRBV6-6	CAAGGQGSEQYF
TRBD1	TRBJ1-6	TRBV4-1	CASSRGGTGNSPLHF
.	TRBJ1-2	TRBV5-4	CASSSLPGDYGYTF
.	TRBJ1-2	TRBV5-4	CASSLAGGRMNYGYTF
TRBD1	TRBJ1-6	TRBV19	CASSIPTGSGSPLHF
TRBD2	TRBJ2-7	TRBV11-3	CASSLEGESRTSGKEAYEQYF
TRBD2	TRBJ2-7	TRBV19	CASSGRTSAQSYEQYF
.	TRBJ1-3	TRBV19	CASTHSGGRSGNTIYF
.	TRBJ1-3	TRBV7-9	CASSLGGAGNTIYF
.	TRBJ2-2	TRBV7-6	CASSFVGRAGTGELFF
TRBD1	TRBJ1-1	TRBV6-6	CASSDLTGVNTEAFF
.	TRBJ1-5	TRBV27	CASRPSGGQPQHF
TRBD2	TRBJ2-1	TRBV4-1	CASSQDRSGATSGSPRNNEQFF
.	TRBJ2-7	TRBV27	CAQWGDSYEQYF
.	TRBJ2-1	TRBV10-1	CASSEAGMGRGEQFF
.	TRBJ2-2	TRBV19	CASSIDAGRLNTGELFF
.	TRBJ2-7	TRBV28	CASNRSGYYEQYF
TRBD2	TRBJ2-7	TRBV14	CASSQGLGLYEQYF
TRBD1	TRBJ2-2	TRBV7-6	CASSSRTGQGNTGELFF
TRBD1	TRBJ2-1	TRBV18	CASSPRQGADEQFF
.	TRBJ2-1	TRBV5-1	CASTAGLPYNEQFF
.	TRBJ2-1	TRBV7-2	CASMAGTEYNEQFF
TRBD1	TRBJ1-2	TRBV7-9	CASRSTGGHYGYTF
.	TRBJ2-1	TRBV11-2	CASSLANNEQFF
TRBD1	TRBJ1-1	TRBV5-1	CASSSIGTANTEAFF